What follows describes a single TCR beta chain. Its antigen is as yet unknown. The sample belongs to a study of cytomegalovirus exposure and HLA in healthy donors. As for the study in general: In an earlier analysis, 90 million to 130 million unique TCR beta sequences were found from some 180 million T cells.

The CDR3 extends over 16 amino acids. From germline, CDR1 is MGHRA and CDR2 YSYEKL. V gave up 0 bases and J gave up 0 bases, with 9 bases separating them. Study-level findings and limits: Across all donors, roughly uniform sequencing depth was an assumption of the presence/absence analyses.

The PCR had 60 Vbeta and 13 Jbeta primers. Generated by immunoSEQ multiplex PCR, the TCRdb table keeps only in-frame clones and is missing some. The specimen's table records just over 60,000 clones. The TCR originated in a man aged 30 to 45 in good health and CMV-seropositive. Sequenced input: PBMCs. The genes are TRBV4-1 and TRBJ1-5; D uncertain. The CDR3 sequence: CASSQEDTHSNQPQHF. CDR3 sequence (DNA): TGCGCCAGCAGCCAAGAAGACACCCATAGCAATCAGCCCCAGCATTTT.